This T cell receptor beta chain derives from a study of monozygotic twins with cystic fibrosis. Trimming cost V 5 bases and J 3 bases, with 16 bases left between them. CDR1 is PRHDT, CDR2 FYEKMQ, per germline (reference sequence). CDR3 size: 15 residues. As regards this clone: Antigen unknown.

TCRdb's table, derived via immunoSEQ multiplex PCR, lists solely in-frame clones and lacks some. The profile shows about 32,000 clones, 90% to 97% of them singletons. Study-wide results and limits: Co-twins had the most similar V usage for 13 of 16 pairs, J for 8. Monozygotic CF twins shared more identical nucleotide clonotypes than unrelated patients. Median Simpson clonality of 0.0095 suggested naive T cells predominated. No link emerged between shared CDR3 counts and age, concordance or severity.

The source is a girl under 10 years old with cystic fibrosis. The sequenced sample was blood. The chain links TRBV13 to TRBJ2-5, with D possibly TRBD2 on 5 matching bases. The CDR3 is CASSPPRGSEETQYF. The CDR3 coding sequence is TGTGCCAGCAGCCCCCCCCGGGGTTCCGAAGAGACCCAGTACTTC.